This TCR beta chain derives from a study of T cells after yellow fever vaccination (dated by TCRdb to about 2019). In the study overall: The SMART-Seq v4 Ultra Low Input RNA kit was used to prepare libraries from fractions with low cell numbers. To track T-cell clones before and after primary and booster YFV17D yellow fever vaccination, bulk TCR alpha and beta repertoires were sequenced longitudinally. The cohort comprised two healthy male donors, one aged 18 to 30 and one aged 30 to 40 years. Blood was collected at multiple timepoints before and after primary and secondary immunization, and bulk PBMC replicates and cell subsets were isolated.

The CDR3 contains 13 residues, cysteine and phenylalanine counted. Left in the record is the CDR3 DNA by itself, 39 bases read in frame from the first base. Sequences LGHNT (CDR1) and FRNRAP (CDR2) are obtained from the germline V gene. Relative to germline, V is 6 bases shorter and J is 2 bases shorter, with 9 bases between their ends. TCR cDNA was made using 5'RACE template switching, a step that added a universal primer site and unique molecular identifiers. Priming of cDNA synthesis was performed from both the TCR alpha and TCR beta constant segments. Library amplification involved two PCR steps, and the second step added sample barcodes and sequencing adapters. Sequencing of libraries was done on Illumina HiSeq 2500 (2x100 bp) or NovaSeq (2x150 bp). The study's own analysis went as follows. Demultiplexing of reads and collapsing into UMI consensus sequences were performed with MIGEC, and V(D)J alignment was carried out with MiXCR. Vaccine-responding clonotypes were identified with edgeR using replicate PBMC samples, with FDR below 0.01 and a log2 fold change above 5 up to day 15 being required. CD4 or CD8 identity was assigned to each bulk clonotype according to whether the clonotype was present at higher abundance in the sequenced CD4 repertoire or the sequenced CD8 repertoire. TCRdb passed the public sequencing reads through fastp at Q25 and MiXCR, retaining productive beta sequences. CDR3 protein sequences are deduplicated, and each keeps its most common genes and DNA. Clone size and V and J calls follow TCRdb, not the original study. Counted in this sample were almost 600,000 distinct CDR3 sequences; less than 15% of them appeared once. The ten biggest clones cover about 14% of the sample.

Results and caveats for the whole study, not just this receptor: Computational filtering was required because FACS-sorted repertoires could contain abundant contaminating clonotypes from the bulk population. Only a couple of donors were included in the study, so the extent to which the findings can be generalized is limited. Compared with the primary T-cell response, the secondary T-cell response was faster but weaker, reaching its peak on day 5 rather than on day 15. Most clones expanded after primary vaccination were re-detected after the booster (approximately 96% of CD4 and about 88% of CD8), suggesting broad memory maintenance. A small fraction of clonotypes appeared in both the CD4 and CD8 compartments, likely as a result of convergent recombination.

Turning to this clonotype: What this receptor recognizes is not known. Within one base of it there is no much larger clone, and no base qualities were kept.

The treatment or condition label here, explained by the study, means: live attenuated yellow fever vaccine strain. Two biological replicates of bulk PBMCs were collected at each blood-draw timepoint. A standard Ficoll-Paque protocol was used to isolate PBMCs from peripheral blood. TriZol was used to extract RNA from bulk PBMCs, CD4 and CD8 fractions, and dextramer-positive and dextramer-negative fractions. The sequence joins TRBV12-5 to TRBJ2-3, with an unclear D gene assignment. The sequence was obtained from a young man who received the YFV17D yellow fever vaccine. The specimen was PBMCs, collected on the day of the yellow fever booster vaccination. The CDR3 reads CASGLSATDTQYF. The DNA sequence is as follows: TGTGCTAGTGGACTAAGCGCCACAGATACGCAGTATTTT.